This entry concerns a single TCR beta chain. Its antigen remains unknown. The authors reverse transcribed all of the isolated RNA, so sequencing captured expressed TCRB transcripts. There were 3 million to 4 million reads on average in the naive, central memory and regulatory T cell samples. Assay used: immunoSEQ multiplex PCR; TCRdb lists only in-frame clones, some missing. The data contain about 350,000 clones, 15% to 20% of them singletons. The data originate from a study of beta chain features in type 1 diabetes. General study results and limits: In patients and controls equally, PCR might favor templates that are shorter. A closer apparent resemblance between naive, central memory and Treg TCRB repertoires was seen in patients than in healthy donors.

The V gene end was trimmed by 5 bases and the J gene end by 10 bases; junction bases not matched to a gene: 6. The CDR3 has 12 amino acids. Germline-derived CDR1 and CDR2 are PRHDT and FYEKMQ (reference sequence). The sample taken for sequencing was naive CD4+ T cells from blood. The source of this sequence is a woman aged 18 to 35 in good health. The chain couples TRBV13 to TRBJ1-1, with 8 bases lining up with TRBD1. This CDR3 is CASSLGQGRAFF. The CDR3, as DNA: TGTGCCAGCAGCCTCGGACAGGGTCGAGCTTTCTTT.